This TCR beta chain was identified during a study of T cell repertoires in cytomegalovirus infection (dated by TCRdb to about 2019). Background for the entire study: Donor HLA type was relevant to the analysis, as public TCR beta signatures indicated carriage of CMV infection together with the matching HLA type. The full study reports these points: Cumulative frequency of public TCR beta family members discriminated carriers of CMV infection plus the relevant HLA type in this cohort and an independent roughly 340-donor cohort. The ex vivo response was dominated by HLA-C-restricted CMV-specific TCR beta clonotypes, and the single most frequent clonotype in two of eight donors was supplied by these HLA-C-restricted clonotypes.

TCRdb records Illumina HiSeq 1500 as the sequencer. TCRdb ran its own pipeline on the public reads, namely fastp trimming at Q25 and MiXCR clone calling, and kept in-frame beta chains. Merged by CDR3 protein, the rows form single entries marked with the most common genes and DNA. Counted in this sample were roughly 600,000 distinct CDR3 sequences; 20% to 25% of them appeared once. The ten largest clones represent approximately 8.2% of the sample. Trimmed from V: 5 bases; trimmed from J: 6 bases; junction bases lacking a gene match: 9. Counted from cysteine to phenylalanine, this CDR3 has 15 amino acids. Of the read, only the CDR3 DNA is kept; its 45 bases are in frame from base 1. CDR1 and CDR2 were assigned from the germline V gene (reference sequence) as SEHNR and FQNEAQ. This clonotype appeared many times. Its antigen is currently not known. Base qualities are not recorded, but no much larger clone differs from it by a single base.

The sample comprised CD8+ T cells from PBMCs. The source of this sequence is a human donor in good health (CMV status not recorded). Some clones in this sample may be carry-over from other donors' samples. The rearrangement combines TRBV7-9 with TRBJ1-1, with 10 middle bases fitting TRBD1. The DNA sequence is TGTGCCAGCAGCAGGGGGACAGGGGCGCTGGCTGAAGCTTTCTTT. Translation gives CASSRGTGALAEAFF.